This T cell receptor (beta chain) was captured in a study of neurological immune-mediated disorders (dated by TCRdb to about 2019). Regarding the study in general: The study compared peripheral blood TCR-beta repertoires of HTLV-I-associated myelopathy (HAM/TSP) patients, multiple sclerosis patients and healthy controls using UMI-based sequencing. The approximately 110 TCR-beta libraries included longitudinal samples, technical triplicates and paired sorted CD4+ and CD8+ T-cell subsets alongside PBMC samples. The cohort included some 70 subjects: about 15 with HAM/TSP, approximately 35 with multiple sclerosis, and around 20 healthy controls. Summary of the overall study and its limitations: No identical CDR3 amino acid sequences were found to be shared among expanded clones across subjects, suggesting that TCR-beta repertoires were private in all groups. The highest TCR clonal expansion was observed in HAM/TSP patients, whereas the lowest was observed in MS patients, even when compared with healthy controls.

cDNA synthesis used template-switch 5'RACE with a primer carrying a 10-nucleotide random unique molecular identifier tagging each TCR transcript. Every sequencing run covered 15-18 subjects and yielded more than 160 million TCR-beta sequences. Total RNA was extracted with the RNeasy kit. Using the KAPA Real-time Library Amplification kit, TCR-beta VDJ regions were amplified with primers for the TCR constant region and the 5'RACE anchor. Sample indexes and Illumina adaptors were added in a first PCR, after which library yield was increased in a second PCR. After Ampure bead purification, the roughly 650 bp TCR product was size-selected on a 2% E-gel SizeSelection system. Before pooling, library quality was assessed on a Bioanalyzer, concentration was determined with Qubit, and library quantification was performed with the Kapa Library Quantification kit. An Illumina HiSeq 2500 sequenced the libraries paired-end 2 x 150 bp. To increase sequence diversity, roughly 24-32% phiX was spiked into each library pool. In the authors' own workflow: Quality-filtered reads were processed with the UMI-based MiGEC pipeline, and over 75% of raw TCR sequences were removed by the MiGEC pipeline during error correction. IMGT germline references were used for alignment of VDJ genes, and clonotypes were defined by a unique CDR3 amino acid sequence together with V-J genes. Clonal expansion, Shannon diversity and CDR3 relatedness were evaluated with VDJtools (CalcPairwiseDistances, ClusterSamples), while phylogenetic trees were built in CLCbio workbench. Expanded clones were defined as having at least 8 unique UMIs, based on coefficient-of-variation modelling across technical triplicates. TCRdb trimmed public reads at Q25 via fastp, called clones via MiXCR and kept in-frame beta chains. Rows are combined by CDR3 protein, so each entry shows the most common genes and DNA. These V and J calls derive from TCRdb rather than the authors' analysis. Within this sample are some 24,000 distinct CDR3 sequences, with 13% of them counted one time only. The ten most abundant clones make up roughly 17% of the sample.

Of note for this clonotype: What this receptor recognizes is not known. A read error may account for a junction end that differs from germline.

Sequences SGHRS (CDR1) and YFSETQ (CDR2) are obtained from the germline V gene. The CDR3, cysteine through phenylalanine, is 13 amino acids long. Of all the DNA, just the CDR3 is kept, 39 bases in frame from base 1. For unsorted PBMC libraries, 2 million PBMCs were used after storage in RNAlater at -80 degrees C until RNA extraction. Peripheral blood underwent Ficoll-Hypaque density gradient centrifugation to isolate PBMCs, which were then cryopreserved in liquid nitrogen. The rearrangement joined TRBV5-1 to TRBJ1-2; the D gene cannot be resolved reliably. Material: PBMCs. The sequence derives from a woman in her thirties or forties with HTLV-1-associated myelopathy (HAM/TSP). The DNA is as follows: TGCGCCAGCAGCTTGGAGTCCCACTATTGCTACACCTTC. This is translated as CASSLESHYCYTF.